This is a list of T cell receptor beta chains from one sample in a study of blood T cell repertoires in COVID-19. Generated by immunoSEQ multiplex PCR, the TCRdb table keeps only in-frame clones and is missing some. The sample gives a few hundred thousand clones, more than 80% of which show up once; under 11% is in the top ten. Sequenced input: peripheral blood. Every receptor here comes from a woman aged 80 or over with acute or convalescent COVID-19. Both conserved end residues are part of each CDR3. The D gene is left open where the match is weak.

d_gene: -
j_gene: TRBJ2-7
v_gene: TRBV15
CDR3aa: CATSRDRDEQYF

d_gene: TRBD1
j_gene: TRBJ2-1
v_gene: TRBV27
CDR3aa: CASSSGDRNEQFF

d_gene: -
j_gene: TRBJ1-3
v_gene: TRBV2
CDR3aa: CASSALTSGNTIYF

d_gene: TRBD1
j_gene: TRBJ2-7
v_gene: TRBV19
CDR3aa: CASSVGQGGSEQYF

d_gene: TRBD1
j_gene: TRBJ1-4
v_gene: TRBV19
CDR3aa: CASSILTGLPNEKLFF

d_gene: -
j_gene: TRBJ2-3
v_gene: TRBV6-5
CDR3aa: CASSSTRGSDTQYF

d_gene: -
j_gene: TRBJ1-2
v_gene: TRBV3-1/TRBV3-2
CDR3aa: CASSQDRGLTHGYTF

d_gene: TRBD2
j_gene: TRBJ2-5
v_gene: TRBV5-1
CDR3aa: CASSWRPTSGGGLQETQYF

d_gene: TRBD1
j_gene: TRBJ1-4
v_gene: TRBV5-4
CDR3aa: CASSLGGGAGEKLFF

d_gene: TRBD1
j_gene: TRBJ2-1
v_gene: TRBV29-1
CDR3aa: CSVEPGGYNEQFF